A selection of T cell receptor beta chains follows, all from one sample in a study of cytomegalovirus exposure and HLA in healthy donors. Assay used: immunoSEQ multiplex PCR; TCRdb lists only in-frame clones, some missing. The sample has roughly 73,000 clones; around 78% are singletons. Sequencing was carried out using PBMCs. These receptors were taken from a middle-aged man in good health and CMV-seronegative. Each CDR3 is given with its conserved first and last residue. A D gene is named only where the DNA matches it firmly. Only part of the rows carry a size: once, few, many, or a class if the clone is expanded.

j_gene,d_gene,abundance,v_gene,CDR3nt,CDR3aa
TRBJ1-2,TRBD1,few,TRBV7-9,TGTGCCAGCAGCACGCAGGGGGCGGGTGGCTACACCTTC,CASSTQGAGGYTF
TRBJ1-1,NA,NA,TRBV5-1,TGCGCCAGCAGCTTAGGAGGGGGGGGAACTGAAGCTTTCTTT,CASSLGGGGTEAFF
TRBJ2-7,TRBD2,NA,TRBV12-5,TGTGCTAGTGGTTTGATGGTAGCTAGCGGGGGATCCTACGAGCAGTACTTC,CASGLMVASGGSYEQYF
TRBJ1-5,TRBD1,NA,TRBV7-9,TGTGCCAGCAGCCCGGGACAGGGGGTAGATCAGCCCCAGCATTTT,CASSPGQGVDQPQHF
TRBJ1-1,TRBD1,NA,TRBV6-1,TGTGCCAGCAGTTGGACAGGGACCACTGAAGCTTTCTTT,CASSWTGTTEAFF
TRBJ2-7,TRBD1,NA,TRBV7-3,TGTGCCAGCACCGAGACAGGGTACGAGCAGTACTTC,CASTETGYEQYF
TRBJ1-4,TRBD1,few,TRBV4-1,TGCGCCAGCAGCCAACGTCCCTCGGGACAGGGAGACGAAAAACTGTTTTTT,CASSQRPSGQGDEKLFF
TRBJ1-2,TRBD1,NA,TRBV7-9,TGTGCCAGCAGCTTAAACCAGGGGGCAGATGGAGGCTACACCTTC,CASSLNQGADGGYTF
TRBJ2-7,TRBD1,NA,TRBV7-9,TGTGCCAGCAGCCCTGAGGTAGGGACAGGGAACTACGAGCAGTACTTC,CASSPEVGTGNYEQYF
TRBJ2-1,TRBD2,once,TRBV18,TGTGCCAGCTCACCACGTCTAGCGGGAGAGAGCTCCTACAATGAGCAGTTCTTC,CASSPRLAGESSYNEQFF
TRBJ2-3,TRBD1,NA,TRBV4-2,TGTGCCAGCAGCCAAGGGACAGGGAAAGATACGCAGTATTTT,CASSQGTGKDTQYF
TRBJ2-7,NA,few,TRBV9,TGTGCCAGCAGCGTAGGTCAGGGGACCAGCACCTACGAGCAGTACTTC,CASSVGQGTSTYEQYF
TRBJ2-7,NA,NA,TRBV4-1,TGCGCCAGCAGTCCAAGATCAGGGCTTAGCTCCTACGAGCAGTACTTC,CASSPRSGLSSYEQYF
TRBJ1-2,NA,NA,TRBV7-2,TGTGCCAGCAGCTTAGATCAGGGGTACTATGGCTACACCTTC,CASSLDQGYYGYTF
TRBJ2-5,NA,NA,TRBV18,TGTGCCAGCTCACCCACGAGGGAAGAGACCCAGTACTTC,CASSPTREETQYF
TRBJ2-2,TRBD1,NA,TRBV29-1,TGCAGCGTCCCCGGGACAGCCACGACCGGGGAGCTGTTTTTT,CSVPGTATTGELFF
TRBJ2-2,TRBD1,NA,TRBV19,TGTGCCAGCCAACAGGGGATCGGGGAGCTGTTTTTT,CASQQGIGELFF
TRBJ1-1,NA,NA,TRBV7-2,TGCGCCAGCACCTTCGGGAGAAACACTGAAGCTTTCTTT,CASTFGRNTEAFF
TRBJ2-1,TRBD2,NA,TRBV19,TGTGCCAGTAGCTCGCCGGGACTAGCGGGGGAGTTAAATGAGCAGTTCTTC,CASSSPGLAGELNEQFF
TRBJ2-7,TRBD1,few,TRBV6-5,TGTGCCAGCAGTCGGGACAGGGGTTCCTACGAGCAGTACTTC,CASSRDRGSYEQYF
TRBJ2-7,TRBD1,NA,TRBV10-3,TGTGCCATCAGGTCGGGACAGGGAAAAAACTACGAGCAGTACTTC,CAIRSGQGKNYEQYF
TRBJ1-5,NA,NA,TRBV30,TGTGCCTGGAGTGTTTTGGGCCTCAATCAGCCCCAGCATTTT,CAWSVLGLNQPQHF
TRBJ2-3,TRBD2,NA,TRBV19,TGTGCCAGCTCCTTAGCGGGGAAAGGAACAGATACGCAGTATTTT,CASSLAGKGTDTQYF
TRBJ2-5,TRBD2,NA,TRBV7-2,TGTGCCAGCAGCTTGGGAGGGGCACAAGAGACCCAGTACTTC,CASSLGGAQETQYF
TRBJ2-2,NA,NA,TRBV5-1,TGCGCCAGCAGCTTGCCACTGGCGAACACCGGGGAGCTGTTTTTT,CASSLPLANTGELFF
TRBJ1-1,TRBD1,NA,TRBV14,TGTGCCAGCAGCAGGGGGCTGAACACTGAAGCTTTCTTT,CASSRGLNTEAFF
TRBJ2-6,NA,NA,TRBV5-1,TGCGCCAGCGGAGACTTCTCTGGGGCCAACGTCCTGACTTTC,CASGDFSGANVLTF
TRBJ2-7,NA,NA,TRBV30,TGTGCCTGGAGTCTAGGCTACGAGCAGTACTTC,CAWSLGYEQYF
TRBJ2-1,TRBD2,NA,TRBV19,TGTGCCAGTAGTATAGATGACGGGGGGGCCAACAATGAGCAGTTCTTC,CASSIDDGGANNEQFF
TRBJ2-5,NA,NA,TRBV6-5,TGTGCCAGCAGTTACGGCCAGGGTCCATCCCAGTACTTC,CASSYGQGPSQYF
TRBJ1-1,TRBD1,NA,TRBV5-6,TGTGCCAGCAGCTCCGCCACAGGGGGCAACACTGAAGCTTTCTTT,CASSSATGGNTEAFF
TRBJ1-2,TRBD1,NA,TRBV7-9,TGTGCCAGCAGCTTAGCCGGGACAGGCGGGGGCTACACCTTC,CASSLAGTGGGYTF
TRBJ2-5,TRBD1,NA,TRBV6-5,TGTGCCAGCAGTAAACAGGGGGAGGAAGAGACCCAGTACTTC,CASSKQGEEETQYF
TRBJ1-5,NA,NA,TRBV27,TGTGCCAGCAGTTGGGGAGTCGGCAATCAGCCCCAGCATTTT,CASSWGVGNQPQHF
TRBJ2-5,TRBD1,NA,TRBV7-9,TGTGCCAGCAGCTTAGGAGTCGACAGGGTCGAGACCCAGTACTTC,CASSLGVDRVETQYF
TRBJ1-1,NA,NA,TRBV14,TGTGCCAGCAGCCAATATACTGAAGCTTTCTTT,CASSQYTEAFF
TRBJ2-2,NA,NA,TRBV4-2,TGTGCCAGCAGCCAAGATACAGGATCGAACACCGGGGAGCTGTTTTTT,CASSQDTGSNTGELFF
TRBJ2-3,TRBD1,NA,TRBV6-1,TGTGCCAGCAGGAGGGGACAGGCCACAGATACGCAGTATTTT,CASRRGQATDTQYF
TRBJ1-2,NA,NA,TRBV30,TGTGCCTGGACCCAGGGGTGGCCTGCTCCGAACTATGGCTACACCTTC,CAWTQGWPAPNYGYTF
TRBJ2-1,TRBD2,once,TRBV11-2,TGTGCCAGCAGCCCCAGACTAGCGGGGATTTACAATGAGCAGTTCTTC,CASSPRLAGIYNEQFF
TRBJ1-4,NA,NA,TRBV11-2,TGTGCCAGCAGCGAAACAGGTTCACGGGGGGAAAAACTGTTTTTT,CASSETGSRGEKLFF
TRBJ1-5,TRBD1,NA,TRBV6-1,TGTGCCAGCAGTCCACGACAGGGCGGTCAGCCCCAGCATTTT,CASSPRQGGQPQHF
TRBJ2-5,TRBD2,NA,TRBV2,TGTGCCACCCATTTTGGGGAGGGGACCCAGTACTTC,CATHFGEGTQYF
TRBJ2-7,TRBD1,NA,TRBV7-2,TGTGCCAGCAGCCCCGGGACAGGGAGAACCGAGCAGTACTTC,CASSPGTGRTEQYF
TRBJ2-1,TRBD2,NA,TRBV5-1,TGCGCCAGCAGCGGCATAGCGGGGGGCTCCTACAATGAGCAGTTCTTC,CASSGIAGGSYNEQFF
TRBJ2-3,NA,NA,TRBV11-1,TGTGCCAGCATCCCCGCGCCGGATACGCAGTATTTT,CASIPAPDTQYF
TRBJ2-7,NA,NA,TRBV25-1,TGTGCCAGCAGTGACTCTGAGTTCTACGAGCAGTACTTC,CASSDSEFYEQYF
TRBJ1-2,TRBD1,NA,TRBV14,TGTGCCAGCAGCCAAGATCCTCCGGACAGGGCCTATGGCTACACCTTC,CASSQDPPDRAYGYTF
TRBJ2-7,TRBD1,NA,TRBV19,TGTGCCAGTAGTTCGACAGGGAACCCGTACGAGCAGTACTTC,CASSSTGNPYEQYF
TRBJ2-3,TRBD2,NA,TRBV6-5,TGTGCCACCGGAATTAGCGGGGGGTTACATACGCAGTATTTT,CATGISGGLHTQYF
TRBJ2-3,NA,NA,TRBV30,TGTGCCTGGAGCCCGCGGGGCCGGGGCACAGATACGCAGTATTTT,CAWSPRGRGTDTQYF